One and the same sample provided the 12 T cell receptor beta chains below, sequenced in a study of T cell changes during pregnancy in multiple sclerosis. Sequencing used immunoSEQ multiplex PCR; TCRdb keeps in-frame clones, though not all of them. Of 20,000 to 25,000 clones listed, over 65% are singletons. The sequencing used CD8+ T cells from peripheral blood mononuclear cells, collected before pregnancy. These receptors came from a female donor with multiple sclerosis, enrolled in a pregnancy study.

V is TRBV6-4 and J is TRBJ2-3, with 10 nucleotides matching TRBD2. CDR3 length: 16 residues. The V gene's germline CDR1 is MRHNA and CDR2 SNTAGT. The V segment lost 0 bases and the J segment 4 bases; nucleotides outside the gene matches: 4. The CDR3 protein is CASSDSASGSSDTQYF. The CDR3 DNA reads TGTGCCAGCAGTGACTCGGCTAGCGGGAGTTCAGATACGCAGTATTTT.

The chain combines TRBV29-1 with TRBJ2-7; 14 positions match TRBD2. The CDR3 totals 15 residues. Germline CDR1 reads SQVTM; CDR2 reads ANQGSEA. Unmatched junction bases numbered 2, after V lost 3 bases and J lost 1 base. CDR3 nucleotide sequence: TGCAGCGTTGAGGGACTAGCGGGAGATTCCTACGAGCAGTACTTC. As protein: CSVEGLAGDSYEQYF.

This chain joins TRBV11-2 and TRBJ1-5; possible D gene TRBD1, 6 bases. V was pared by 8 bases and J by 1 base, with 12 bases between. The CDR3 extends over 14 amino acids. Germline-derived CDR1 and CDR2 are SGHAT and FQNNGV. The CDR3 region has the DNA TGTGCCAGCGACGAAGGACAGAGCAATCAGCCCCAGCATTTT. This translates into CASDEGQSNQPQHF.

The V and J genes are TRBV5-1 and TRBJ2-1; TRBD2 is a possible D gene (6 bases). V was trimmed by 5 bases and J by 0 bases, leaving 9 bases between them. Per germline, CDR1 SGHRS and CDR2 YFSETQ. The CDR3 is 14 amino acids. The DNA of the CDR3 is TGCGCCAGCAGGGGCGGGAACTCCTACAATGAGCAGTTCTTC. As protein: CASRGGNSYNEQFF.

V gene TRBV2 combines with J gene TRBJ2-1; 9 bases are a match to TRBD2. The CDR3 totals 15 residues. Per the germline V gene, CDR1 is SNHLY and CDR2 is FYNNEI. The trim removed 11 bases at V and 2 bases at J, leaving 10 bases unmatched. CDR3 protein: CAYHGEREAYNEQFF. CDR3 in DNA: TGTGCCTATCATGGAGAGCGGGAGGCCTACAATGAGCAGTTCTTC.

This clone was detected only a few times. Additional DNA sequences in this sample encode the identical CDR3. The V gene is TRBV5-4, the J gene TRBJ2-7, with a possible D match to TRBD2 (6 bases). CDR3 length: 13 amino acids. The germline V and J ends were trimmed by 0 bases and 4 bases, with 8 bases remaining between them. Germline loops: CDR1 SGHNT, CDR2 YYREEE (reference sequence). The CDR3 loop is CASSLGSGYEQYF. As DNA, the CDR3 is TGTGCCAGCAGCTTGGGTAGCGGATACGAGCAGTACTTC.

The rearrangement uses TRBV4-1 and TRBJ2-7, with D tentatively TRBD1 (6 bases). Germline V gene lookup returns CDR1 MGHRA and CDR2 YSYEKL. This CDR3 has 14 residues. V lost 2 bases and J lost 2, with 10 bases in between. CDR3 residues: CASSQMRQAYEQYF. The CDR3 DNA is TGCGCCAGCAGCCAAATGAGACAGGCCTACGAGCAGTACTTC.

The chain uses TRBV5-4 and TRBJ2-1, with 8 nucleotides matching TRBD2. CDR1 SGHNT and CDR2 YYREEE come from the germline V gene (reference sequence). The ends lost 2 bases at V and 5 bases at J; junction bases unmatched: 6. The CDR3 spans 15 residues. CDR3 in amino acids: CASSFLSGSDNEQFF. The CDR3 DNA follows: TGTGCCAGCAGCTTTTTAAGCGGGAGTGACAATGAGCAGTTCTTC.

J is TRBJ2-7 and V is TRBV29-1, with 7 bases fitting TRBD1. The germline V gene has CDR1 SQVTM and CDR2 ANQGSEA. Germline trimming cut 2 bases from V and 3 bases from J; bases unmatched to any gene: 10. This CDR3 region has 15 residues. The CDR3 protein is CSVELPDRLLYEQYF. CDR3 in DNA: TGCAGCGTTGAACTCCCGGACAGGTTGCTCTACGAGCAGTACTTC.

The rearrangement links TRBV7-3 to TRBJ2-2; 11 bases align to TRBD2. Germline lookup yields CDR1 SGHTA and CDR2 FQGTGA. The trim removed 3 bases at V and 4 bases at J, leaving 7 bases unmatched. This CDR3 has 17 residues. The CDR3 spells CASSLNLAGGPTGELFF. The CDR3 DNA follows: TGTGCCAGCAGCTTGAATTTAGCGGGAGGGCCCACCGGGGAGCTGTTTTTT.

The J gene is TRBJ2-7, the V gene TRBV4-1; TRBD2 aligns across 9 bases. The length of the CDR3 is 14 residues. Germline loops: CDR1 MGHRA, CDR2 YSYEKL. V lost 3 bases to trimming and J lost 4 bases; unmatched junction nucleotides: 4. In DNA form, the CDR3 reads TGCGCCAGCAGCCACGGGCTAGCGGGATACGAGCAGTACTTC. It translates to CASSHGLAGYEQYF.

In its sample, this clone was seen once. J is TRBJ1-1 and V is TRBV6-5, with 10 bases fitting TRBD1. With 6 bases clipped from V and 3 bases from J, the junction kept 4 bases outside the gene matches. The CDR3 has 14 amino acids. Germline CDR1 reads MNHEY; CDR2 reads SVGAGI. The CDR3 coding sequence is TGTGCCAGCAGCCCTGGGACAGGGGACACTGAAGCTTTCTTT. Translation: CASSPGTGDTEAFF.